A single sample gave rise to the 10 T cell receptor beta chains below, sequenced in a study of cytomegalovirus exposure and HLA in healthy donors. This PCR relied on a set of 60 Vbeta primers and 13 Jbeta primers. Some clones are missing from TCRdb's copy, which holds only in-frame ones; the method was immunoSEQ multiplex PCR. The sample gives about 160,000 clones, around 80% of which show up once; roughly 2% is in the top ten. The material sequenced was PBMCs. The receptors derive from a man between 35 and 55 years old in good health and CMV-seronegative.

The chain carries TRBV5-4 and TRBJ2-7, with D unresolved. CDR3 size: 13 residues. Trimming took off 0 bases at V and 3 bases at J, with 7 bases between the two ends. The germline gives CDR1 SGHNT, CDR2 YYREEE (reference sequence). The CDR3 bases are TGTGCCAGCAGCTTGGGTAGCATCTACGAGCAGTACTTC. Translating gives CASSLGSIYEQYF.

The rearrangement joins TRBV6-1 to TRBJ1-5; D call uncertain. The CDR3 spans 14 residues. CDR1 MNHNS and CDR2 SASEGT come from the germline V gene. Trimming left V 8 bases short and J 2 bases short, with 13 bases between. CDR3 residues: CASHDPAGNQPQHF. The CDR3 DNA is TGTGCCAGCCACGATCCGGCGGGCAATCAGCCCCAGCATTTT.

Only one count was recorded for this clone. V usage is TRBV7-8 and J usage is TRBJ2-2, with TRBD1 matching 11 bases. The germline gives CDR1 SGHVS, CDR2 FQNEAQ. With 5 bases clipped from V and 3 bases from J, the junction kept 2 bases outside the gene matches. The CDR3 spans 15 residues. The CDR3 DNA sequence: TGTGCCAGCAGCCGGACAGGGGGCGACACCGGGGAGCTGTTTTTT. It codes for CASSRTGGDTGELFF.

This rearrangement joins TRBV4-1 to TRBJ2-7; 8 nucleotides match TRBD1. V lost 1 base to trimming and J lost 2 bases; unmatched junction nucleotides: 7. The CDR3 is 16 residues long. The germline CDR1 and CDR2 sequences are MGHRA and YSYEKL. The CDR3 region is CASSQVQGQGPYEQYF. For the CDR3, the DNA is TGCGCCAGCAGCCAAGTGCAAGGACAGGGACCCTACGAGCAGTACTTC.

The V gene is TRBV7-6, the J gene TRBJ1-2, with 9 bases aligning to TRBD1. CDR1 and CDR2 (germline): SGHVS, FNYEAQ. The CDR3 consists of 16 residues. The V segment lost 5 bases and the J segment 2 bases; nucleotides outside the gene matches: 9. CDR3 bases: TGTGCCAGCAGCCCGGGCTGGACAGGGGAAAACTATGGCTACACCTTC. The encoded protein is CASSPGWTGENYGYTF.

With respect to this clone: Relative to the germline gene, one junction end is altered; a read error may explain this. The chain is built from TRBV5-1 and TRBJ2-6; maybe TRBD1 (5 bases). The CDR3 is made up of 15 amino acids. CDR1 SGHRS and CDR2 YFSETQ come from the germline V gene. The CDR3 nucleotides are TGCGCCAGCAGAGCGCAGGTCTTTGGGGCCAACGGCCTGACTTTC. Translating it yields CASRAQVFGANGLTF.

This chain uses TRBV5-1 with TRBJ2-3; 11 bases are a match to TRBD2. The CDR3 sequence is 19 residues long. The germline CDR1 and CDR2 sequences are SGHRS and YFSETQ. V lost 3 bases to trimming and J lost 0 bases; unmatched junction nucleotides: 12. The CDR3 is CASSSRSGRAPTSTDTQYF. The CDR3 DNA is TGCGCCAGCAGCTCACGTAGCGGGAGGGCACCTACTAGCACAGATACGCAGTATTTT.

The rearrangement joins TRBV5-4 to TRBJ2-7, with D perhaps TRBD1 (5 bases). Germline values: CDR1 SGHNT, CDR2 YYREEE (reference sequence). The CDR3 covers 12 residues. The ends were cut back, 4 bases at V and 3 bases at J, with 8 bases in the middle. This CDR3 reads CASSRQGYEQYF. The CDR3 bases are TGTGCCAGCAGCCGGCAGGGCTACGAGCAGTACTTC.

The chain links TRBV7-9 to TRBJ2-2, with 8 bases matching TRBD1. V was clipped by 5 bases and J by 4 bases; unmatched bases: 3. The germline gives CDR1 SEHNR, CDR2 FQNEAQ (reference sequence). The CDR3 consists of 14 residues. The CDR3 DNA reads TGTGCCAGCAGCAGGACAGGGACCACCGGGGAGCTGTTTTTT. Translating it yields CASSRTGTTGELFF. The variable domain in full, with the rest retrieved from reference TRBV7-9 and TRBJ2-2, is DTGVSQNPRHKITKRGQNVTFRCDPISEHNRLYWYRQTLGQGPEFLTYFQNEAQLEKSRLLSDRFSAERPKGSFSTLEIQRTEQGDSAMYLCASSRTGTTGELFFGEGSRLTVL.

This rearrangement joins TRBV6-5 to TRBJ2-2, with a tentative D call TRBD2 (5 bases). V was pared by 6 bases and J by 8 bases, with 19 bases between. The CDR3 totals 15 residues. The V gene's germline CDR1 is MNHEY and CDR2 SVGAGI. The CDR3 is CASSRIGSNFGELFF. The CDR3 DNA reads as TGTGCCAGCAGCCGGATTGGGAGTAATTTTGGGGAGCTGTTTTTT.